A single sample gave rise to the 26 T cell receptor beta chains below, sequenced in a study of blood T cell repertoires in COVID-19. Clones were read by immunoSEQ multiplex PCR, and TCRdb kept only the in-frame ones, dropping some. The repertoire includes 200,000 to 250,000 clones, around 90% of them detected once, and just over 2.5% sits in the top ten. What was sequenced was PBMCs or T cells enriched from blood (not recorded which). These receptors originate from a woman aged 30 to 39 who had recovered from COVID-19.

V is TRBV27 and J is TRBJ1-5; TRBD1 matches 8 bases. The CDR3 length is 16 residues. J gave up 5 bases and V 4 bases, and 10 bases lay outside the gene matches. CDR1 is MNHEY and CDR2 is SMNVEV in the germline V gene (reference sequence). The CDR3 loop reads CASSSRQGTPYQPQHF. In DNA, the CDR3 is TGTGCCAGCAGTTCCAGACAGGGGACCCCCTATCAGCCCCAGCATTTT.

The chain links TRBV5-1 to TRBJ1-5; a weak D match, TRBD1 (5 bases). Deletions cut 4 bases from V and 4 bases from J, with 9 bases between. Germline V gene lookup returns CDR1 SGHRS and CDR2 YFSETQ. This CDR3 is 13 amino acids long. The CDR3 sequence is CASSPDSNQPQHF. The CDR3 DNA reads as TGCGCCAGCAGCCCCGACAGTAATCAGCCCCAGCATTTT.

This clone was observed once. The chain couples TRBV12-3 or TRBV12-4 to TRBJ1-5; D not certain. V shed 6 bases and J shed 4 bases, with 10 bases lying between them. The CDR3 spans 13 residues. In nucleotides, the CDR3 is TGTGCCAGCAGCCAAGACTTAAATCAGCCCCAGCATTTT. Translation: CASSQDLNQPQHF.

The gene calls are TRBV10-3 and TRBJ2-7, with D perhaps matching TRBD1 (6 bases). Trimming took off 0 bases at V and 3 bases at J, with 12 bases between the two ends. Germline V lookup: CDR1 ENHRY, CDR2 SYGVKD. The CDR3 is 15 amino acids. This chain's CDR3 is CAISESGRGSYEQYF. In nucleotides, the CDR3 is TGTGCCATCAGTGAGTCGGGCAGGGGAAGCTACGAGCAGTACTTC.

The rearrangement links TRBV19 to TRBJ1-1, with 9 bases matching TRBD1. CDR3 length: 13 residues. Looked up from germline, CDR1 is LNHDA and CDR2 is SQIVND (reference sequence). V lost 2 bases, J lost 9 bases, and 4 bases stayed unmatched. This CDR3 is CASSIRQGGKAFF. DNA of the CDR3: TGTGCCAGTAGTATAAGACAGGGGGGTAAAGCTTTCTTT.

This rearrangement joins TRBV11-2 to TRBJ1-3; TRBD1 aligns across 8 bases. CDR3 size: 15 residues. J lost 8 bases, V lost 0 bases, and 6 bases had no gene match. Germline V CDR1 and CDR2: SGHAT, FQNNGV. This chain's CDR3 is CASSLEGTGGDTIYF. Here the CDR3 DNA reads TGTGCCAGCAGCTTAGAAGGGACAGGAGGCGACACCATATATTTT.

V usage is TRBV27 and J usage is TRBJ1-2, with D possibly being TRBD1 (6 bases). CDR1 is MNHEY and CDR2 is SMNVEV in the germline V gene (reference sequence). Between the trimmed V and J ends, which lost 2 bases and 5 bases, there was a span of 12 bases. This CDR3 contains 14 residues. The CDR3 sequence: CASSLTGRGYGYTF. In DNA, the CDR3 is TGTGCCAGCAGTTTAACAGGGAGGGGGTATGGCTACACCTTC.

The sample holds a few counts of this clone. The chain carries TRBV15 and TRBJ2-3, with a weak D call TRBD1 (5 bases). This CDR3 has 15 amino acids. In germline, CDR1 is LNHNV, CDR2 YYDKDF (reference sequence). Trimming cost V 3 bases and J 4 bases, with 14 bases left between them. For the CDR3, the DNA is TGTGCCACCAGCAGTGGCATCTTAGGGGCAGATACGCAGTATTTT. This sequence encodes CATSSGILGADTQYF. Full variable domain (remainder filled in from reference TRBV15 and TRBJ2-3): DAMVIQNPRYQVTQFGKPVTLSCSQTLNHNVMYWYQQKSSQAPKLLFHYYDKDFNNEADTPDNFQSRRPNTSFCFLDIRSPGLGDTAMYLCATSSGILGADTQYFGPGTRLTVL.

The chain is built from TRBV5-4 and TRBJ1-2, with a tentative D call TRBD1 (6 bases). The CDR3 runs to 13 residues. The ends were cut back, 5 bases at V and 5 bases at J, with 13 bases in the middle. Germline CDR1 is SGHNT and CDR2 is YYREEE (reference sequence). Here the CDR3 reads CASRPGTFYGYTF. The CDR3 coding sequence is TGTGCCAGCAGACCCGGGACATTTTATGGCTACACCTTC.

The chain couples TRBV11-3 to TRBJ1-1, with TRBD1 as a possible D gene (5 bases). CDR3 length: 15 amino acids. The V end was cut by 0 bases, the J end by 0 bases, with 8 bases between. Germline V gives CDR1 SGHNT, CDR2 YENEEA. CDR3 region: CASSLDRGMNTEAFF. In nucleotides, the CDR3 is TGTGCCAGCAGCTTAGACCGGGGGATGAACACTGAAGCTTTCTTT.

This clone was recorded only once. The gene calls are TRBV7-9 and TRBJ1-6, with a possible D match to TRBD1 (6 bases). Germline assignment: CDR1 SEHNR and CDR2 FQNEAQ (reference sequence). This CDR3 contains 15 residues. V lost 1 base, J lost 7 bases, and 11 bases lay in between. The CDR3 bases are TGTGCCAGCAGCTTAGAAAGGGGGAGCAATTCACCCCTCCACTTT. This encodes CASSLERGSNSPLHF.

CDR3 in amino acids: CSVERTGNTEAFF. CDR3 DNA: TGCAGCGTTGAAAGGACAGGGAACACTGAAGCTTTCTTT. This chain joins TRBV29-1 and TRBJ1-1; 7 bases agree with TRBD1. Germline loops: CDR1 SQVTM, CDR2 ANQGSEA. This CDR3 is built from 13 residues. With V trimmed by 2 bases and J by 1 base, 1 base remained unmatched.

In regard to this clone: One junction end disagrees with the germline gene, perhaps due to a read error. The chain recombines TRBV3-1 (or the pseudogene TRBV3-2) with TRBJ1-1, with TRBD1 identical over 7 bases. From germline, CDR1 is LGHDT and CDR2 YNNKEL (reference sequence). CDR3 size: 11 residues. The CDR3, as DNA: TGTGCCAGCAGCCAAGCGGGGACAGCCCTTTTT. This gives the protein CASSQAGTALF.

V and J are TRBV14 and TRBJ2-5; D gene unclear. This CDR3 spans 14 amino acids. Per germline, CDR1 SGHDN and CDR2 FVKESK. The V end lost 2 bases, the J end lost 1 base, and 8 bases lay between the germline ends. The CDR3, as DNA: TGTGCCAGCAGCCAACTAGAAACCCAAGAGACCCAGTACTTC. Protein product: CASSQLETQETQYF.

The V and J genes are TRBV6-1 and TRBJ1-3, with D uncertain. The CDR3 runs to 13 residues. Germline V gives CDR1 MNHNS, CDR2 SASEGT. V was trimmed by 1 base and J by 4 bases, leaving 5 bases between them. CDR3 bases: TGTGCCAGCAGTGAAGGTCGGGGAAACACCATATATTTT. Translated, it gives CASSEGRGNTIYF.

This sequence joins TRBV5-8 and TRBJ1-5; D is unresolved. The CDR3 spans 13 residues. Germline loops: CDR1 SGHTS, CDR2 YDEGEE. V gave up 5 bases and J gave up 4 bases, with 10 bases separating them. The CDR3 reads CASRSQLNQPQHF. The DNA for the CDR3 is TGTGCCAGCAGGTCGCAGTTAAATCAGCCCCAGCATTTT.

The chain links TRBV7-2 to TRBJ2-3; 8 bases match TRBD1. Germline CDR1 is SGHTA and CDR2 is FQGNSA. The CDR3 extends over 16 amino acids. J was trimmed by 9 bases and V by 3 bases; bases with no gene match: 14. The CDR3 DNA follows: TGTGCCAGCAGCTTCTGGGACAGACAGGGGTTGGGGACGCAGTATTTT. It yields the protein CASSFWDRQGLGTQYF. Complete variable domain (other parts from reference TRBV7-2 and TRBJ2-3): GAGVSQSPSNKVTEKGKDVELRCDPISGHTALYWYRQSLGQGLEFLIYFQGNSAPDKSGLPSDRFSAERTGGSVSTLTIQRTQQEDSAVYLCASSFWDRQGLGTQYFGPGTRLTVL.

The rearrangement links TRBV2 to TRBJ1-1; a weak D match, TRBD1 (5 bases). The CDR3 runs 16 residues. Germline V lookup: CDR1 SNHLY, CDR2 FYNNEI. Trimming took off 6 bases at V and 0 bases at J, with 17 bases between the two ends. CDR3 sequence: CASSPMGLLMNTEAFF. The DNA of the CDR3 is TGTGCCAGCAGCCCGATGGGACTGCTGATGAACACTGAAGCTTTCTTT.

This chain uses TRBV15 with TRBJ1-1; D gene uncertain. The CDR3 sequence is 14 residues long. CDR1 and CDR2 from the germline V gene are LNHNV and YYDKDF (reference sequence). The ends were cut back, 7 bases at V and 0 bases at J, with 12 bases in the middle. The CDR3 protein is CATTEGSMNTEAFF. The CDR3 coding sequence is TGTGCCACCACTGAGGGCTCCATGAACACTGAAGCTTTCTTT. Filled out from reference TRBV15 and TRBJ1-1, the complete variable domain reads DAMVIQNPRYQVTQFGKPVTLSCSQTLNHNVMYWYQQKSSQAPKLLFHYYDKDFNNEADTPDNFQSRRPNTSFCFLDIRSPGLGDTAMYLCATTEGSMNTEAFFGQGTRLTVV.

This clone was seen more than once but under ten times. This chain links TRBV7-6 with TRBJ1-2; a weak D match, TRBD1 (6 bases). Trimming cost V 3 bases and J 6 bases, with 11 bases left between them. Germline assignment: CDR1 SGHVS and CDR2 FNYEAQ. The CDR3 sequence is 13 residues long. CDR3 sequence (DNA): TGTGCCAGCAGCTTGTACCAGGGGAATGGCTACACCTTC. It encodes CASSLYQGNGYTF.

This rearrangement joins TRBV19 to TRBJ2-1; 7 nucleotides line up with TRBD2. The CDR3 consists of 15 residues. Trimming removed 1 base from V and 0 bases from J; junction bases left unmatched: 0. Germline CDR1 is LNHDA and CDR2 is SQIVND (reference sequence). The CDR3 DNA is TGTGCCAGTAGTATAGGCGGGGGCTCCTACAATGAGCAGTTCTTC. It codes for CASSIGGGSYNEQFF.

The V gene is TRBV19, the J gene TRBJ2-2; the D is unclear. Germline assignment: CDR1 LNHDA and CDR2 SQIVND (reference sequence). V was clipped by 6 bases and J by 2 bases, with 13 bases between them. This CDR3 is built from 15 residues. The CDR3 coding sequence is TGTGCCAGTAGAGTCCCGGGTCTCAACACCGGGGAGCTGTTTTTT. The encoded protein is CASRVPGLNTGELFF. Drawing the rest from reference TRBV19 and TRBJ2-2, the complete variable domain is DGGITQSPKYLFRKEGQNVTLSCEQNLNHDAMYWYRQDPGQGLRLIYYSQIVNDFQKGDIAEGYSVSREKKESFPLTVTSAQKNPTAFYLCASRVPGLNTGELFFGEGSRLTVL.

This rearrangement joins TRBV14 to TRBJ2-7; 7 bases are a match to TRBD1. Germline V gene sequence: CDR1 SGHDN, CDR2 FVKESK. Losses at the gene ends were 0 bases for V and 3 bases for J; bases not matched to a gene: 8. CDR3 length: 16 residues. The CDR3 coding sequence is TGTGCCAGCAGCCAAGAGGGACAGATTTTATTCTACGAGCAGTACTTC. It specifies CASSQEGQILFYEQYF.

V and J are TRBV6-5 and TRBJ1-4; D is unresolved. The CDR3 sequence is 15 residues long. CDR1 is MNHEY, CDR2 SVGAGI, per germline. V was trimmed by 6 bases and J by 4 bases, leaving 15 bases between them. The chain's CDR3 is CASSRAARGNEKLFF. Written as DNA, the CDR3 is TGTGCCAGCAGCCGGGCCGCGCGGGGTAATGAAAAACTGTTTTTT.

The V call is TRBV10-3, the J call TRBJ1-2; 12 nucleotides agree with TRBD1. The junction had 2 bases not matched to a gene; V was cut back by 8 bases and J by 4 bases. The germline V gene encodes CDR1 ENHRY and CDR2 SYGVKD. The CDR3 extends over 13 amino acids. CDR3 loop: CAILGQGAYGYTF. In nucleotides, the CDR3 is TGTGCCATCTTGGGACAGGGGGCCTATGGCTACACCTTC.

The chain uses TRBV27 and TRBJ1-2, with TRBD1 matching over 7 bases. J gave up 6 bases and V 3 bases, and 4 bases lay outside the gene matches. This CDR3 spans 13 amino acids. Looked up from germline, CDR1 is MNHEY and CDR2 is SMNVEV (reference sequence). The DNA for the CDR3 is TGTGCCAGCAGTTTCCGGACAGGAAATGGCTACACCTTC. It encodes CASSFRTGNGYTF.